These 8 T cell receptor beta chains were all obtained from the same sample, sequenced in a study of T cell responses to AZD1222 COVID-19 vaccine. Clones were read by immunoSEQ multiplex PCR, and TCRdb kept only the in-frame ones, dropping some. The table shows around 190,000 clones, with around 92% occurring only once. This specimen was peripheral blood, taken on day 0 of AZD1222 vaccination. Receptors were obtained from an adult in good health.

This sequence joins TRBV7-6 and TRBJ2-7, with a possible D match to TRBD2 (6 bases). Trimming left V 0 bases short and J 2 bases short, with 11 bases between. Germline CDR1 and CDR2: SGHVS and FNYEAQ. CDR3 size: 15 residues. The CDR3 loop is CASSLAGGGTYEQYF. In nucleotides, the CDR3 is TGTGCCAGCAGCTTAGCGGGGGGAGGTACCTACGAGCAGTACTTC.

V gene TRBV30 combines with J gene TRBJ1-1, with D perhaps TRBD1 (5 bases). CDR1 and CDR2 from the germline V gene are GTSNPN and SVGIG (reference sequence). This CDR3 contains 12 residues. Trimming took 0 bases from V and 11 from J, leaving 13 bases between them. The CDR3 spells CAWSVPGAQAFF. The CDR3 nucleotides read TGTGCCTGGAGTGTACCCGGGGCCCAGGCTTTCTTT.

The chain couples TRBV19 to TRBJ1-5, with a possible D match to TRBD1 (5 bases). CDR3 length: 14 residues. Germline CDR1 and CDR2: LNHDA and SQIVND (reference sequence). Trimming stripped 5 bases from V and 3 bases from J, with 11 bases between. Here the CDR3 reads CASSAGHPNQPQHF. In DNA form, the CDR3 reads TGTGCCAGTAGTGCCGGACATCCCAATCAGCCCCAGCATTTT.

CDR3 in amino acids: CASSRGQGEEKLFF. The CDR3 bases are TGTGCCAGCAGCAGGGGACAGGGTGAAGAAAAACTGTTTTTT. The V and J genes are TRBV7-8 and TRBJ1-4, with 9 bases identical to TRBD1. Germline lookup yields CDR1 SGHVS and CDR2 FQNEAQ. V lost 5 bases and J lost 8; bases outside the gene matches: 6. The CDR3 loop spans 14 amino acids.

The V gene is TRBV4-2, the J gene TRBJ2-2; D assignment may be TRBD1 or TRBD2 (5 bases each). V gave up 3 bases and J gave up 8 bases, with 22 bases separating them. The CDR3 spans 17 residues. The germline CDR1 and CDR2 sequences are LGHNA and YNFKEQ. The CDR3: CASSHQRRQSLRGELFF. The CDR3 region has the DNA TGTGCCAGCAGCCACCAGCGGAGACAGTCCCTTAGGGGGGAGCTGTTTTTT.

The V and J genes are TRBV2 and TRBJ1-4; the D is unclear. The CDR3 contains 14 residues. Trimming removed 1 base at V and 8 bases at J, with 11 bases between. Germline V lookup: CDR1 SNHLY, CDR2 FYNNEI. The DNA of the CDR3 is TGTGCCAGCAGTGAAGTAGGGTCTACGGAAAAACTGTTTTTT. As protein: CASSEVGSTEKLFF.

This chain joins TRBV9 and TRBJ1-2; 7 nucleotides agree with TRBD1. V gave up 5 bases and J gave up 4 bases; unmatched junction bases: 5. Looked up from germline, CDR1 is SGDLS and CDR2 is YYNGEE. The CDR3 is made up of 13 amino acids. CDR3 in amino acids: CASSGGGSYGYTF. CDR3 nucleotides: TGTGCCAGCAGTGGAGGGGGCTCCTATGGCTACACCTTC.

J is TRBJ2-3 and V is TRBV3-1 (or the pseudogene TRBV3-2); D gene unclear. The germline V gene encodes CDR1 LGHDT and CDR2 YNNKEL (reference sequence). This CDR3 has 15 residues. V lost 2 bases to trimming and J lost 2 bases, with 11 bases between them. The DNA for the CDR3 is TGTGCCAGCAGCCAATTAGGCACAAACACAGATACGCAGTATTTT. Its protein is CASSQLGTNTDTQYF.